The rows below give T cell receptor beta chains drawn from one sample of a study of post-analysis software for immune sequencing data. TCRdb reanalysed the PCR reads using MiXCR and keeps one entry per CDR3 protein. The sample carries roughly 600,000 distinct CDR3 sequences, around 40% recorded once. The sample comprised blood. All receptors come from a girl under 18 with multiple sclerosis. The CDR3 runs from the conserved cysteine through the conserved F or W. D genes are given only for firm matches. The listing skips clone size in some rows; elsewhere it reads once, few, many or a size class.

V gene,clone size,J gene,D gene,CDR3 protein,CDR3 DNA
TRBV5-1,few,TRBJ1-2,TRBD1,CASRRRTGRDYGYTF,TGCGCCAGCAGAAGGAGGACAGGGAGAGACTATGGCTACACCTTC
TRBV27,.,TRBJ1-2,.,CASSPTGRSNYGYTF,TGTGCCAGCAGTCCAACAGGGCGTTCCAACTATGGCTACACCTTC
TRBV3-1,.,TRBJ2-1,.,CASRDTAGSYNEQFF,TGTGCCAGCAGGGACACGGCCGGCTCCTACAATGAGCAGTTCTTC
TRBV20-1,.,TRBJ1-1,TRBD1,CSPLQGADTEAFF,TGCAGCCCGTTACAGGGGGCGGACACTGAAGCTTTCTTT
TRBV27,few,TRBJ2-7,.,CASSLDSFSYEQYF,TGTGCCAGCAGCCTGGACAGCTTCTCCTACGAGCAGTACTTC
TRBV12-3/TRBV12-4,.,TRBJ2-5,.,CASSPRELQETQYF,TGTGCCAGCAGTCCCCGGGAGCTCCAAGAGACCCAGTACTTC
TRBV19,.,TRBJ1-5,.,CVSRFTGTSNQPQHF,TGTGTCAGTAGATTTACAGGGACTAGCAATCAGCCCCAGCATTTT
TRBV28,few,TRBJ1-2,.,CASRRGTRANYGYTF,TGTGCCAGCAGGCGAGGGACAAGAGCTAACTATGGCTACACCTTC
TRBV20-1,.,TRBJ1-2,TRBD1,CSASPSDRGYGYTF,TGCAGTGCTAGCCCCTCGGACAGGGGCTATGGCTACACCTTC
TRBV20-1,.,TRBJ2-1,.,CSARTRDTEFF,TGCAGTGCTCGGACCCGGGATACTGAGTTCTTC
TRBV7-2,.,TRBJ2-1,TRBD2,CASSPLGLASEQFF,TGTGCCAGCAGCCCCCTGGGACTAGCTAGTGAGCAGTTCTTC
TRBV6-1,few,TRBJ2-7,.,CASSGQPRGNEQYF,TGTGCCAGCAGTGGACAACCCAGGGGCAACGAGCAGTACTTC
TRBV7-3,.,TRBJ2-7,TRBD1,CASSNTKQGTYEQYF,TGTGCCAGCAGTAACACCAAACAGGGGACCTACGAGCAGTACTTC
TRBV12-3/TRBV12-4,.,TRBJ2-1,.,CASSLEGAGNEQFF,TGTGCCAGCAGTTTAGAAGGTGCAGGCAATGAGCAGTTCTTC